These T cell receptor beta chains were read from a single sample in a study of human T cells and chemical hapten exposure. One entry per CDR3 protein, called by TCRdb with MiXCR from the RACE reads. This table has a few hundred thousand distinct CDR3 sequences, 7.5% to 8% appearing once. The sequenced sample was whole blood, obtained in connection with sensitization to the hapten diphenylcyclopropenone (DPC). The receptors shown here come from a man younger than 30 with alopecia areata. Some clones in this sample may be carry-over from other donors' samples. The CDR3 runs from the conserved cysteine through the conserved F or W. Size is stated for part of the rows, as once, few or many counts, or as a class when the clone is expanded.

V gene | clone size | CDR3 protein
TRBV9 | few | CASSVDSNTEAFF
TRBV6-4 | - | CASSKGTGGDYNEQFF
TRBV20-1 | few | CSASPTGPGNTIYF
TRBV4-1 | many | CASSHRTENEKLFF
TRBV7-2 | few | CASSAYRDSLYGYTF
TRBV20-1 | many | CSATAGASYNEQFF
TRBV18 | few | CASSAPRNSNQPQHF
TRBV7-9 | few | CATDRQGLGSGNTIYF
TRBV27 | few | CASSTSHIGSSGYTF
TRBV7-9 | few | CASSETGAEAFF
TRBV28 | - | CASSLSQPHGYTF
TRBV20-1 | - | CSAREGYTGELFF
TRBV29-1 | - | CSVAETGSGTQYF
TRBV11-2 | - | CASSYGFPEAFF
TRBV19 | - | CASGQNWETQYF
TRBV5-6 | - | CASSFLQGDQPQHF
TRBV14 | - | CASSSQRISNYGYTF
TRBV9 | - | CASSVIAATDTQYF
TRBV6-5 | few | CASRIQGSGNTGELFF
TRBV9 | - | CASSARGEAKNIQYF
TRBV6-2/TRBV6-3 | - | CASGVFANYGYTF
TRBV5-1 | few | CASSLFGVSGNTIYF
TRBV7-3 | many | CASSLSPHSYNEQFF
TRBV14 | few | CASSQVGGEAQHF
TRBV28 | few | CASSLPNVYEQYF
TRBV16 | - | CASSLRGRNTGELFF
TRBV27 | - | CASSSSRTGGGDGYTF
TRBV29-1 | few | CSATLTGTGSYEQYF
TRBV11-1 | few | CASSLASQGNTEAFF
TRBV4-1 | many | CASSPGVNSNQPQHF
TRBV18 | - | CASSPSGETYGYTF
TRBV5-1 | few | CASSWGRARQYEQYF
TRBV7-9 | few | CASSPFPGKEDTQYF
TRBV4-1 | few | CASSQAGLSSGNTIYF
TRBV3-1 | - | CASSRTGGPNTEAFF
TRBV20-1 | - | CSARSHSVHSPLHF